This is a list of T cell receptor beta chains from one sample in a study of response to subunit inactivated influenza vaccine. In TCRdb, the RT-PCR reads were re-called with MiXCR into one record per CDR3 protein. In the table there are over 400,000 distinct CDR3 sequences, over 10% of which are singletons. The source material was PBMCs from blood, sampled about 40 days after vaccination. All receptors derive from a man in his forties or fifties who received an inactivated influenza vaccine. Each CDR3 is given with its conserved first and last residue. A D gene is named only where the DNA matches it firmly. Clone size is not always given. Where it is, it says once, few, many or a class for expanded clones.

V: TRBV6-5
size: few
D: .
J: TRBJ2-7
CDR3: CASSYSIVGNYEQYF
DNA: TGTGCCAGCAGTTACTCGATTGTCGGAAATTACGAGCAGTACTTC

V: TRBV20-1
size: many
D: .
J: TRBJ1-5
CDR3: CSARPGPPNQPQHF
DNA: TGCAGTGCTAGACCAGGCCCTCCTAATCAGCCCCAGCATTTT

V: TRBV20-1
size: few
D: .
J: TRBJ2-3
CDR3: CSARPGQSTDTQYF
DNA: TGCAGTGCAAGACCGGGACAAAGCACAGATACGCAGTATTTT

V: TRBV28
size: many
D: .
J: TRBJ1-4
CDR3: CASSFLVGMNEKLFF
DNA: TGTGCCAGCAGTTTTCTCGTGGGGATGAATGAAAAACTGTTTTTT

V: TRBV20-1
size: .
D: TRBD2
J: TRBJ2-7
CDR3: CSAPPGSGVLEQYF
DNA: TGCAGTGCCCCACCGGGTAGCGGGGTTCTCGAGCAGTACTTC

V: TRBV12-3/TRBV12-4
size: few
D: .
J: TRBJ2-1
CDR3: CASSLAGRGKFF
DNA: TGTGCCAGCAGTTTAGCGGGCAGGGGAAAGTTCTTC

V: TRBV24-1
size: many
D: TRBD2
J: TRBJ2-7
CDR3: CATSDSRGGDDYYEQYF
DNA: TGTGCCACCAGTGACTCGAGGGGAGGGGACGACTACTACGAGCAGTACTTC

V: TRBV10-3
size: .
D: TRBD2
J: TRBJ2-7
CDR3: CAISGGTHEQYF
DNA: TGTGCCATCAGCGGGGGGACCCACGAGCAGTACTTC

V: TRBV20-1
size: few
D: TRBD2
J: TRBJ2-7
CDR3: CSARVGGWTSGRIPYEQYF
DNA: TGCAGTGCTAGGGTGGGCGGCTGGACTAGCGGGAGGATCCCCTACGAGCAGTACTTC

V: TRBV19
size: few
D: .
J: TRBJ1-1
CDR3: CASSIYTEAFF
DNA: TGTGCCAGTAGTATTTACACTGAAGCTTTCTTT

V: TRBV7-8
size: few
D: TRBD1
J: TRBJ1-2
CDR3: CASSLGTGSDGYTF
DNA: TGTGCCAGCAGCTTAGGGACAGGGTCCGATGGCTACACCTTC

V: TRBV7-2
size: .
D: .
J: TRBJ2-7
CDR3: CASSFPFNEQYF
DNA: TGTGCCAGCAGCTTCCCCTTTAATGAGCAGTACTTC

V: TRBV12-3/TRBV12-4
size: few
D: .
J: TRBJ2-2
CDR3: CASHSGGSTGELFF
DNA: TGTGCCAGCCATTCAGGGGGGAGCACCGGGGAGCTGTTTTTT

V: TRBV4-3
size: few
D: .
J: TRBJ2-1
CDR3: CASSQEDRPDMGDEQFF
DNA: TGCGCCAGCAGCCAAGAAGACAGGCCCGATATGGGGGATGAGCAGTTCTTC

V: TRBV10-3
size: few
D: .
J: TRBJ1-1
CDR3: CAIRGRGTEAFF
DNA: TGTGCCATCAGAGGTCGGGGCACTGAAGCTTTCTTT

V: TRBV6-5
size: .
D: .
J: TRBJ2-2
CDR3: CASSLSNRGELFF
DNA: TGTGCCAGCAGTTTGTCTAACCGAGGGGAGCTGTTTTTT

V: TRBV29-1
size: many
D: .
J: TRBJ2-1
CDR3: CSGDDRYNEQFF
DNA: TGCAGCGGCGACGACCGATACAATGAGCAGTTCTTC

V: TRBV5-6
size: many
D: .
J: TRBJ2-3
CDR3: CASSLRADTQYF
DNA: TGTGCCAGCAGCTTAAGGGCAGATACGCAGTATTTT

V: TRBV4-2
size: .
D: .
J: TRBJ1-4
CDR3: CASSQDWQRAEKLFF
DNA: TGTGCCAGCAGCCAAGACTGGCAGCGGGCTGAAAAACTGTTTTTT

V: TRBV7-3
size: .
D: TRBD2
J: TRBJ2-7
CDR3: CASSLGTSGISDEQYF
DNA: TGTGCCAGCAGCTTGGGGACTAGCGGGATATCCGACGAGCAGTACTTC

V: TRBV6-5
size: few
D: .
J: TRBJ2-1
CDR3: CASSYKYAGNNEQFF
DNA: TGTGCCAGCAGTTACAAATACGCGGGGAACAATGAGCAGTTCTTC

V: TRBV6-1
size: .
D: .
J: TRBJ2-6
CDR3: CASSATYSGANVLTF
DNA: TGTGCCAGCAGTGCCACCTACTCTGGGGCCAACGTCCTGACTTTC

V: TRBV11-2
size: .
D: .
J: TRBJ2-1
CDR3: CASSPPQMGGPLNEQFF
DNA: TGTGCCAGCAGCCCACCCCAGATGGGCGGGCCCCTCAATGAGCAGTTCTTC

V: TRBV6-5
size: few
D: TRBD1
J: TRBJ1-3
CDR3: CASSLTGHDTIYF
DNA: TGTGCCAGCAGTTTGACAGGGCACGACACCATATATTTT

V: TRBV10-3
size: many
D: TRBD2
J: TRBJ2-2
CDR3: CAIRGLAGGHANTGELFF
DNA: TGTGCCATCAGGGGACTAGCGGGAGGGCACGCGAACACCGGGGAGCTGTTTTTT

V: TRBV28
size: .
D: .
J: TRBJ2-3
CDR3: CASSWVAPTFTSTDTQYF
DNA: TGTGCCAGCAGTTGGGTCGCCCCAACATTCACTAGCACAGATACGCAGTATTTT

V: TRBV29-1
size: many
D: .
J: TRBJ1-1
CDR3: CSVASAGEAFF
DNA: TGCAGCGTTGCCTCGGCAGGGGAAGCTTTCTTT

V: TRBV4-3
size: .
D: .
J: TRBJ2-1
CDR3: CPSSQGPVRGPYNEQFF
DNA: TGCCCCAGCAGCCAAGGCCCGGTGCGGGGCCCCTACAATGAGCAGTTCTTC

V: TRBV20-1
size: many
D: .
J: TRBJ2-4
CDR3: CSADTGRHIQYF
DNA: TGCAGTGCTGACACCGGGCGGCACATTCAGTACTTC

V: TRBV7-8
size: .
D: .
J: TRBJ1-3
CDR3: CASSLAPAVVSGNTIYF
DNA: TGTGCCAGCAGCTTAGCGCCCGCAGTCGTCTCTGGAAACACCATATATTTT

V: TRBV20-1
size: .
D: TRBD2
J: TRBJ2-5
CDR3: CSARVYTSGRNSETQYF
DNA: TGCAGTGCTAGAGTTTACACTAGCGGGAGGAATTCGGAGACCCAGTACTTC

V: TRBV3-1
size: few
D: TRBD1
J: TRBJ1-1
CDR3: CASTAGTGVNTEAFF
DNA: TGTGCCAGCACCGCCGGGACAGGCGTCAACACTGAAGCTTTCTTT

V: TRBV20-1
size: .
D: .
J: TRBJ2-5
CDR3: CSAPRGGGRAETQYF
DNA: TGCAGTGCTCCTCGAGGTGGGGGGCGAGCAGAGACCCAGTACTTC

V: TRBV29-1
size: many
D: TRBD1
J: TRBJ2-1
CDR3: CTTGTGVVEQFF
DNA: TGCACCACTGGGACAGGGGTCGTTGAGCAGTTCTTC

V: TRBV12-3/TRBV12-4
size: few
D: .
J: TRBJ2-7
CDR3: CASSLGGATGEQYF
DNA: TGTGCCAGCAGTTTGGGGGGGGCGACTGGGGAGCAGTACTTC

V: TRBV4-3
size: .
D: TRBD2
J: TRBJ2-3
CDR3: CASSQFSAGGPDGTDTQYF
DNA: TGCGCCAGCAGTCAATTTTCTGCGGGGGGGCCGGACGGCACAGATACGCAGTATTTT